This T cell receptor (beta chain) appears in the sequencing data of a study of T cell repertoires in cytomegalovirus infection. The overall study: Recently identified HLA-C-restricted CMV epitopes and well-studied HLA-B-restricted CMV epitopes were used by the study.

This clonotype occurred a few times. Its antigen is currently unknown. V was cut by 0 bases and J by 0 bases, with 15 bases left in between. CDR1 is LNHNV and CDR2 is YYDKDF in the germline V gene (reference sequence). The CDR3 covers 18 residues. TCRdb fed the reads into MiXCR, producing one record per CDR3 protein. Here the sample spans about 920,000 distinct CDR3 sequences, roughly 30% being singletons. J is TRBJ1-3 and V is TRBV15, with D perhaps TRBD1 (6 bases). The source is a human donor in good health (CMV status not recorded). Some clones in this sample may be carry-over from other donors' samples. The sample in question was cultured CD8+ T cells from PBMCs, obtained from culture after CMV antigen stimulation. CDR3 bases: TGTGCCACCAGCAGAGATAAGGGAACAGGGTCCTCTGGAAACACCATATATTTT. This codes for CATSRDKGTGSSGNTIYF.